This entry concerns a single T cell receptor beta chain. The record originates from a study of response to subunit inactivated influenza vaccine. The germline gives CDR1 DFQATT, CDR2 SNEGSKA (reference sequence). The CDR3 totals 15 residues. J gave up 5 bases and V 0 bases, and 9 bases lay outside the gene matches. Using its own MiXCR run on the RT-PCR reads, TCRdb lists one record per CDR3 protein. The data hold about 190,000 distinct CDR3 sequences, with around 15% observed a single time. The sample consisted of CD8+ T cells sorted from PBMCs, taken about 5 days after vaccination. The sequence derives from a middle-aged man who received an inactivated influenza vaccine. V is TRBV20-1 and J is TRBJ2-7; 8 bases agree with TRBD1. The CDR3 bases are TGCAGTGCTAGAGATGAGGACAGGGAATGGAACGAGCAGTACTTC. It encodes CSARDEDREWNEQYF.